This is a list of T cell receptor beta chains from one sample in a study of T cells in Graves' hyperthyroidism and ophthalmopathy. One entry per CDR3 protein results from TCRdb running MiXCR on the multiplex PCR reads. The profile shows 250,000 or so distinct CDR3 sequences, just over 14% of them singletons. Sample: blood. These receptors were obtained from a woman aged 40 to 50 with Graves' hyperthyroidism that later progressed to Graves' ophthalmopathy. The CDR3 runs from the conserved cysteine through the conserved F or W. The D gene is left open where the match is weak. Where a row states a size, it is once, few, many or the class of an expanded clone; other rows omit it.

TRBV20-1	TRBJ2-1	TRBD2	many	CSARDPSGGVNEQFF	TGCAGTGCTAGAGACCCTAGCGGGGGGGTAAATGAGCAGTTCTTC
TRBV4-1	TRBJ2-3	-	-	CASSHAPGTAIPDTQYF	TGCGCCAGCAGCCATGCCCCCGGGACCGCTATTCCAGATACGCAGTATTTT
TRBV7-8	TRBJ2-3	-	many	CASSWEEGAANTDTQYF	TGTGCCAGCAGCTGGGAAGAGGGAGCGGCCAACACAGATACGCAGTATTTT
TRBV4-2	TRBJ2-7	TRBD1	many	CASSQELGRGREQYF	TGTGCCAGCAGCCAAGAATTAGGCAGGGGGCGCGAGCAGTACTTC
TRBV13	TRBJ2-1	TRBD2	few	CASSLGALAGDYEQFF	TGTGCCAGCAGCTTAGGAGCCCTAGCGGGAGACTATGAGCAGTTCTTC
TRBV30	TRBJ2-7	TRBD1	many	CAWSLQGYEQYF	TGTGCCTGGAGTCTACAGGGGTACGAGCAGTACTTC
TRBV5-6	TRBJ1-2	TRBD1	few	CASSTDTSRGLDYYYGYTF	TGTGCCAGCAGCACCGATACCTCCAGGGGGCTGGATTATTACTATGGCTACACCTTC
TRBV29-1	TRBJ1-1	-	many	CSAVVGTRAFF	TGCAGCGCAGTAGTCGGGACCAGAGCTTTCTTT
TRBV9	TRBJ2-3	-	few	CASSVAGGDTQYF	TGTGCCAGCAGCGTAGCCGGAGGAGATACGCAGTATTTT
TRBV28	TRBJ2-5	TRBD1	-	CASSAKDRGWTQYF	TGTGCCAGCAGCGCGAAGGACAGGGGGTGGACCCAGTACTTC
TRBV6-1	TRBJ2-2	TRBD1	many	CASSYGTGVAGELFF	TGTGCCAGCAGTTATGGGACAGGGGTCGCGGGGGAGCTGTTTTTT
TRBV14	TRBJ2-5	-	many	CASSRDRLQETQYF	TGTGCCAGCAGCAGAGACAGATTGCAAGAGACCCAGTACTTC
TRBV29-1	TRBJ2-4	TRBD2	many	CSVAGGRFDKNIQYF	TGCAGCGTGGCGGGGGGGCGGTTCGACAAAAACATTCAGTACTTC
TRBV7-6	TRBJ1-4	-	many	CASSLAPSLEKLFF	TGTGCCAGCAGCTTAGCGCCGTCGCTTGAAAAACTGTTTTTT
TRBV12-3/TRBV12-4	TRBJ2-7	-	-	CASTTLLSGLNEQYF	TGTGCCAGCACCACCCTTTTATCAGGGCTCAACGAGCAGTACTTC
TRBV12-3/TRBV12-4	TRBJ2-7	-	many	CASSATGSSYEQYF	TGTGCCAGCAGCGCTACGGGGAGCTCCTACGAGCAGTACTTC
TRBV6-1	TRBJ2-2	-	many	CASSETDRLNTGELFF	TGTGCCAGCAGTGAAACCGACAGACTAAACACCGGGGAGCTGTTTTTT
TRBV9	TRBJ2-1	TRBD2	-	CASSVVGAGGVFEQFF	TGTGCCAGCAGCGTAGTGGGAGCGGGAGGAGTCTTTGAGCAGTTCTTC
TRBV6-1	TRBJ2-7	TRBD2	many	CASNKAGGPYEQYF	TGTGCCAGCAATAAAGCGGGAGGACCCTACGAGCAGTACTTC
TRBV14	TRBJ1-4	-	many	CASSRPGATNEKLFF	TGTGCCAGCAGCCGTCCAGGTGCAACTAATGAAAAACTGTTTTTT
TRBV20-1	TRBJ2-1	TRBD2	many	CSARAGVYNEQFF	TGCAGTGCCAGAGCGGGAGTCTACAATGAGCAGTTCTTC
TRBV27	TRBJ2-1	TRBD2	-	CASRTSGRWKNEQFF	TGTGCCAGCAGAACTAGCGGGAGATGGAAAAATGAGCAGTTCTTC
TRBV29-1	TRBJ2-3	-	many	CSVWESTDTQYF	TGCAGCGTTTGGGAAAGCACAGATACGCAGTATTTT
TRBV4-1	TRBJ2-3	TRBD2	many	CASSILSSGRRTDTQYF	TGCGCCAGCAGCATACTCTCCAGCGGGAGGAGGACAGATACGCAGTATTTT
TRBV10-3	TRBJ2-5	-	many	CATRQAGFETQYF	TGTGCCACCCGACAGGCTGGGTTCGAGACCCAGTACTTC
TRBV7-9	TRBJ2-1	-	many	CASSQPTSGSGNEQFF	TGTGCCAGCAGCCAGCCAACTTCAGGCAGCGGCAATGAGCAGTTCTTC
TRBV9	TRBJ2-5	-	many	CASSVTTAQETQYF	TGTGCCAGCAGCGTAACGACAGCTCAAGAGACCCAGTACTTC
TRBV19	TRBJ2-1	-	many	CASIGAGGNNEQFF	TGTGCCAGTATTGGGGCAGGGGGGAACAATGAGCAGTTCTTC
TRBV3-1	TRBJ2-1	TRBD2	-	CASRKREADNEQFF	TGTGCCAGCAGGAAGCGGGAGGCCGACAATGAGCAGTTCTTC
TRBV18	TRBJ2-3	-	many	CASSPLGRGPTDTQYF	TGTGCCAGCTCACCTCTGGGGCGGGGACCCACAGATACGCAGTATTTT
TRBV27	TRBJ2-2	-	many	CASSSYRVTNTGELFF	TGTGCCAGCAGTTCCTACAGGGTTACGAACACCGGGGAGCTGTTTTTT
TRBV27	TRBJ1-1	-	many	CASSSDFGDTEAFF	TGTGCCAGCAGTTCGGACTTTGGTGATACTGAAGCTTTCTTT
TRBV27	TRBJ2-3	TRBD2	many	CASSVTGTIRTDTQYF	TGTGCCAGCAGTGTCACCGGGACTATACGCACAGATACGCAGTATTTT
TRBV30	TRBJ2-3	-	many	CAWMAGAEAGFTDTQYF	TGTGCCTGGATGGCAGGGGCAGAAGCGGGATTCACAGATACGCAGTATTTT
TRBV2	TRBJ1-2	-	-	CASSEWRTDNGGGYTF	TGTGCCAGCAGTGAATGGAGGACAGACAACGGAGGGGGCTACACCTTC
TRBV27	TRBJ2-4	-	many	CASSLKRLGSTSNIQYF	TGTGCCAGCAGTTTAAAGAGACTAGGAAGTACGTCGAACATTCAGTACTTC
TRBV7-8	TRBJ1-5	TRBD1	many	CASSLSRDRSSQPQHF	TGTGCCAGCAGCTTAAGTAGGGACAGGAGCAGTCAGCCCCAGCATTTT